These 2 T cell receptor beta chains were all obtained from the same sample, sequenced in a study of cytomegalovirus exposure and HLA in healthy donors. Primers: 60 Vbeta forward and 13 Jbeta reverse. The assay was immunoSEQ multiplex PCR, and TCRdb's table has in-frame clones only and misses some. Altogether roughly 150,000 clones are present, 8.5% to 10% being singletons, with the ten largest covering approximately 1.9%. Sequenced input: PBMCs. These TCRs come from a man aged 45-65 years in good health and CMV-seronegative.

J is TRBJ1-5 and V is TRBV5-1; 10 nucleotides align to TRBD1. This CDR3 is built from 15 residues. Germline V gene data show CDR1 as SGHRS and CDR2 as YFSETQ. V was pared by 4 bases and J by 7 bases, with 8 bases of the junction left unmatched. CDR3: CASSQTGGKGQPQHF. The DNA of the CDR3 is TGCGCCAGCAGCCAGACAGGGGGCAAAGGGCAGCCCCAGCATTTT.

This clone came up a few times. The chain carries TRBV30 and TRBJ2-5; 7 nucleotides align to TRBD1. The DNA end is a closer match to TRBJ2-7, so the J assignment may be wrong. Germline loops: CDR1 GTSNPN, CDR2 SVGIG (reference sequence). The CDR3 is 15 amino acids. CDR3 in DNA: TGTGCCTGGAGTGGGGTGGGGCAGGGGGCCTACGAGCAGTACTTC. Translation: CAWSGVGQGAYEQYF.